This record looks at one T cell receptor beta chain sequence and its context. Its antigen is undetermined. This entry is derived from a study of tumor-infiltrating lymphocytes in primary liver carcinoma. Study-wide results and limits: Significantly greater top-250-clone fractions characterized tumors relative to blood (p = 0.039).

From around 530 ng of total RNA, TCR beta-specific cDNA was reverse-transcribed using a constant-region primer. Sequencing libraries for TCR beta derived from three nested multiplex PCR rounds that used slightly modified ARM-PCR. Investigators reported that the first two PCR rounds, at 9 to 11 cycles each, used TRBV1-TRBV30 forward primers with a C-beta reverse primer. TCRdb independently ran MiXCR on the multiplex PCR reads; one entry per CDR3 protein. Altogether 100,000 to 150,000 distinct CDR3 sequences are present, 50% to 65% being singletons, with the ten largest covering approximately 9.9%. V was pared by 7 bases and J by 2 bases, with 22 bases between. CDR3 length: 17 amino acids. CDR1 is SGHRS, CDR2 YFSETQ, per germline. Scientists recovered RNA and DNA together from roughly 18-30 mg of unsorted bulk tissue.

The chain couples TRBV5-1 to TRBJ2-1, with D possibly being TRBD2 (6 bases). The source material was liver tumor tissue from sampling region 1. Noted subset: tumor region T1, superior pole. This receptor was taken from a woman aged 55-69 years with primary liver carcinoma and hepatitis B virus infection. For the CDR3, the DNA is TGCGCCAGCGTTTCCGGGACTCCCGCCCAGGCCTACAATGAGCAGTTCTTC. This encodes CASVSGTPAQAYNEQFF.